One sample yielded the 17 T cell receptor beta chains listed below, sequenced in a study of T-cell reconstitution after alpha-beta-depleted transplantation in children. Researchers prepared the TCRbeta library using unique molecular identifiers, the study reports. TCRdb re-analysed the PCR reads in MiXCR, keeping a single row per CDR3 protein. The sample includes hundreds of thousands of distinct CDR3 sequences, approximately 17% seen only once; the top ten take about 1.1%. This specimen was PBMCs from the stem cell graft donor, taken from the stem cell graft. These receptors all come from a human donor who donated a stem cell graft to a child with acute myeloid leukemia.

V usage is TRBV5-5 and J usage is TRBJ1-1; maybe TRBD1 (5 bases). CDR1 and CDR2 (germline): SGHKS, YYEKEE (reference sequence). The CDR3 extends over 14 amino acids. V lost 6 bases and J 5 bases, leaving 17 bases between the germline ends. This CDR3 reads CASITSEGLTEAFF. The CDR3 DNA reads TGTGCCAGCATCACTTCCGAGGGGTTAACTGAAGCTTTCTTT.

CDR3 nucleotide sequence: TGCGCCAGCAGCTTCTGGGGCTACGAGCAGTACGTC. This codes for CASSFWGYEQYV. J is TRBJ2-7 and V is TRBV5-1, with D unclear. Looked up from germline, CDR1 is SGHRS and CDR2 is YFSETQ. V was shortened by 2 bases and J by 3 bases, with 6 bases between the two germline ends. The CDR3 runs 12 residues.

This clonotype was recorded at least ten times. The CDR3 loop is CSAAPRTPRTYEQYF. DNA of the CDR3: TGCAGTGCCGCCCCCCGGACCCCTAGAACCTACGAGCAGTACTTC. The rearrangement uses TRBV20-1 and TRBJ2-7; D is unresolved. This CDR3 region has 15 residues. Trimming removed 6 bases from V and 2 bases from J, with 20 bases in between. Germline CDR1 reads DFQATT; CDR2 reads SNEGSKA (reference sequence).

This clonotype was seen more than once but under ten times. J is TRBJ2-2 and V is TRBV5-1; D possibly corresponds to TRBD1 (5 bases). Germline-derived CDR1 and CDR2 are SGHRS and YFSETQ. Trimming took 4 bases from V and 3 from J, leaving 10 bases between them. The CDR3 runs to 14 residues. The CDR3, as DNA: TGCGCCAGCAGCGGTGCCAGGGACACCGGGGAGCTGTTTTTT. Its protein is CASSGARDTGELFF.

This chain links TRBV20-1 with TRBJ2-3; D ambiguous. In germline, CDR1 is DFQATT, CDR2 SNEGSKA (reference sequence). The CDR3 extends over 15 amino acids. Trimming left V 6 bases short and J 0 bases short, with 16 bases between. The CDR3 bases are TGCAGTGCCCTCGGATTTACATCTAGCACAGATACGCAGTATTTT. Protein: CSALGFTSSTDTQYF.

The chain carries TRBV7-2 and TRBJ1-1; possible D gene TRBD1, 5 bases. In germline, CDR1 is SGHTA, CDR2 FQGNSA. Trimming took off 6 bases at V and 6 bases at J, with 20 bases between the two ends. The CDR3 spans 15 residues. In DNA, the CDR3 is TGTGCCAGCAGTGCCTCTCCGGGACGGAGTTCTGAAGCTTTCTTT. As protein: CASSASPGRSSEAFF. Together with reference TRBV7-2 and TRBJ1-1, the CDR3 gives the full variable domain: GAGVSQSPSNKVTEKGKDVELRCDPISGHTALYWYRQSLGQGLEFLIYFQGNSAPDKSGLPSDRFSAERTGGSVSTLTIQRTQQEDSAVYLCASSASPGRSSEAFFGQGTRLTVV.

The table lists this clonotype with a few counts. This chain links TRBV12-3 or TRBV12-4 with TRBJ2-5, with 8 bases that match TRBD1. The CDR3 sequence is 14 residues long. V dropped 4 bases and J dropped 5; count of bases not matched to a gene: 6. The CDR3 DNA reads as TGTGCCAGCAGTTCAGGGGGCGCAGGGGAGACCCAGTACTTC. Its protein product is CASSSGGAGETQYF.

The rearrangement joins TRBV20-1 to TRBJ1-2; 10 bases map to TRBD1. This CDR3 has 13 residues. Germline-derived CDR1 and CDR2 are DFQATT and SNEGSKA (reference sequence). This CDR3 is CRTGTGATYGYTF. The CDR3 nucleotides read TGCAGGACCGGGACAGGGGCAACCTATGGCTACACCTTC.

This clonotype has a count of ten or more. This chain uses TRBV20-1 with TRBJ1-5; 9 nucleotides align to TRBD1. This CDR3 region has 16 residues. Germline assignment: CDR1 DFQATT and CDR2 SNEGSKA (reference sequence). The V gene end was trimmed by 0 bases and the J gene end by 7 bases; junction bases not matched to a gene: 10. CDR3 DNA sequence: TGCAGTGCTAGAGATCCGGGACAGGGTGACGTCCAGCCCCAGCATTTT. Protein sequence: CSARDPGQGDVQPQHF.

A note on this clonotype: A read error may explain this, as a much larger clone is one base away. This is likely a read error, given that the CDR3 carries no conserved phenylalanine or tryptophan at its end. The rearrangement links TRBV12-3 or TRBV12-4 to TRBJ2-1; D possibly corresponds to TRBD1 (5 bases). CDR3 size: 16 residues. The V end lost 6 bases, the J end lost 6 bases, and 21 bases lay between the germline ends. CDR3 nucleotides: TGTGCCAGCAGCCATTCAGGGATATTCGGTCGCAATGAGCAGTTCTCC. Its protein product is CASSHSGIFGRNEQFS.

The sample holds a few counts of this clonotype. The chain recombines TRBV7-9 with TRBJ1-1; no clear D gene. The V and J ends lost 3 bases and 4 bases respectively, with 9 bases between them. The germline V gene encodes CDR1 SEHNR and CDR2 FQNEAQ (reference sequence). This CDR3 has 13 residues. CDR3 residues: CASSFQLGTEAFF. The CDR3 bases are TGTGCCAGCAGCTTCCAGTTGGGCACTGAAGCTTTCTTT.

The chain employs TRBV11-2 and TRBJ1-1, with D unresolved. Germline CDR1 reads SGHAT; CDR2 reads FQNNGV. Trimming cost V 4 bases and J 7 bases, with 10 bases left between them. The CDR3 contains 12 residues. The CDR3 protein is CASSSRANEAFF. The CDR3, as DNA: TGTGCCAGCAGCTCCCGGGCTAATGAAGCTTTCTTT.

The gene calls are TRBV9 and TRBJ2-6, with D hard to call. Germline CDR1 SGDLS, CDR2 YYNGEE. Trimming pared 3 bases from V and 1 base from J, leaving 17 bases between. The CDR3 contains 18 residues. The DNA of the CDR3 is TGTGCCAGCAGCGACGGGCCTTCGGTCGGATCTGGGGCCAACGTCCTGACTTTC. Amino acids: CASSDGPSVGSGANVLTF.

There are a few counts of this clonotype. The V and J genes are TRBV7-2 and TRBJ1-5; a weak D match, TRBD1 (5 bases). Germline CDR1 and CDR2: SGHTA and FQGNSA. V was clipped by 4 bases and J by 5 bases, with 9 bases between them. The CDR3 covers 13 residues. CDR3 loop: CASSYSGYQPQHF. The DNA of the CDR3 is TGTGCCAGCAGCTACTCAGGGTATCAGCCCCAGCATTTT.

This clonotype was seen only once. A much larger clone differs from this one at a single base, so this may be a read error. The rearrangement uses TRBV29-1 and TRBJ2-7, with 10 bases matching TRBD1. The germline gives CDR1 SQVTM, CDR2 ANQGSEA. V was pared by 1 base and J by 5 bases, with 8 bases of the junction left unmatched. This CDR3 contains 15 residues. The CDR3 DNA reads TGCAGCGTTGAAGGACCGGGACAGGGGACCAACGAGCAGTACTTC. It translates to CSVEGPGQGTNEQYF.

The rearrangement joins TRBV29-1 to TRBJ2-3; D could derive from TRBD1 or TRBD2 (5 bases each). V was cut by 1 base and J by 2 bases, with 19 bases left in between. CDR3 length: 17 residues. The germline gives CDR1 SQVTM, CDR2 ANQGSEA. In nucleotides, the CDR3 is TGCAGCGTTGAAGTAAATCTGGGGGATCTCCCCACAGATACGCAGTATTTT. Protein product: CSVEVNLGDLPTDTQYF.

At least ten counts were recorded for this clonotype. The rearrangement uses TRBV7-8 and TRBJ2-1, with 7 bases matching TRBD2. Trimming removed 1 base from V and 0 bases from J; junction bases left unmatched: 3. Germline V lookup: CDR1 SGHVS, CDR2 FQNEAQ. This CDR3 spans 16 amino acids. CDR3 residues: CASSLGRGTSYNEQFF. The CDR3 region has the DNA TGTGCCAGCAGCTTAGGGCGGGGGACCTCCTACAATGAGCAGTTCTTC.